This T cell receptor beta chain was sequenced in a study of cytomegalovirus exposure and HLA in healthy donors. Germline values: CDR1 MGHDK, CDR2 SYGVNS. The CDR3 totals 16 residues. V shed 3 bases and J 8 bases; nucleotides not matched to a gene: 13. For this clone: As yet, its antigen is unknown.

The PCR had 60 Vbeta and 13 Jbeta primers. Sequenced by immunoSEQ multiplex PCR; TCRdb stores in-frame clones only, minus some. The sample records a few hundred thousand clones, around 85% being singletons. General observations from the study: Per a prior analysis, the majority of TCR beta V segments were productive roughly 87% or roughly 30% of the time. Published work reported that the classifier diagnosed cytomegalovirus status with high specificity and sensitivity.

The chain combines TRBV25-1 with TRBJ2-1; 7 positions agree with TRBD2. The sample was PBMCs. This sequence was found in a girl aged 2 to 10 in good health and CMV-seronegative. This chain's CDR3 is CASSDGQVAGWDEQFF. DNA for the CDR3: TGTGCCAGCAGTGACGGGCAGGTAGCGGGTTGGGATGAGCAGTTCTTC. Full variable domain (rest looked up from reference TRBV25-1 and TRBJ2-1): EADIYQTPRYLVIGTGKKITLECSQTMGHDKMYWYQQDPGMELHLIHYSYGVNSTEKGDLSSESTVSRIRTEHFPLTLESARPSHTSQYLCASSDGQVAGWDEQFFGPGTRLTVL.